These 9 T cell receptor beta chains came from one sample sequenced in a study of pediatric ulcerative colitis. This table comes from immunoSEQ multiplex PCR, and its TCRdb copy is limited to in-frame clones, with some not included. The sample records some 10,000 clones, 80% to 90% being singletons. Sequencing input: blood. Every receptor here comes from a girl aged 5-17 years with moderate ulcerative colitis.

The chain employs TRBV5-1 and TRBJ1-2; the match to TRBD1 covers 7 bases. The germline V gene has CDR1 SGHRS and CDR2 YFSETQ. V was pared by 3 bases and J by 6 bases, with 5 bases of the junction left unmatched. This CDR3 is built from 13 residues. CDR3 in DNA: TGCGCCAGCAGCTCTGACAGGGTTGATGGCTACACCTTC. Translating gives CASSSDRVDGYTF.

This chain connects TRBV28 to TRBJ2-5; 16 bases fit TRBD2. This CDR3 contains 16 residues. Germline V gene sequence: CDR1 MDHEN, CDR2 SYDVKM. Trimming removed 6 bases from V and 5 bases from J; junction bases left unmatched: 6. CDR3 protein: CASSLAGLAGGETQYF. CDR3 DNA sequence: TGTGCCAGCAGCCTGGCGGGACTAGCGGGAGGGGAGACCCAGTACTTC.

The chain recombines TRBV28 with TRBJ1-2, with no clear D. Trimming left V 6 bases short and J 3 bases short, with 14 bases between. CDR1 and CDR2 (germline): MDHEN, SYDVKM. The CDR3 spans 14 residues. The CDR3 DNA follows: TGTGCCAGCAGACCCGGAAGCAGATACTATGGCTACACCTTC. This sequence encodes CASRPGSRYYGYTF.

The rearrangement links TRBV5-1 to TRBJ1-2; D ambiguous. The CDR3 runs 15 residues. Trimming removed 3 bases from V and 3 bases from J, with 15 bases in between. The germline V gene has CDR1 SGHRS and CDR2 YFSETQ. As DNA, the CDR3 is TGCGCCAGCAGCTCACTTACCGGAGCTGACTATGGCTACACCTTC. This codes for CASSSLTGADYGYTF.

The genes are TRBV2 and TRBJ2-1; D might be TRBD1 (5 bases). Trimming took 6 bases from V and 4 from J, leaving 7 bases between them. Germline V lookup: CDR1 SNHLY, CDR2 FYNNEI. The CDR3 runs 12 residues. CDR3 bases: TGTGCCAGCAGGGGGCCTTACAATGAGCAGTTCTTC. As protein: CASRGPYNEQFF.

The J gene is TRBJ1-1, the V gene TRBV7-9; perhaps TRBD1 as D (5 bases). Germline V CDR1 and CDR2: SEHNR, FQNEAQ (reference sequence). V lost 2 bases and J 5 bases, leaving 9 bases between the germline ends. The CDR3 spans 13 residues. The chain's CDR3 is CASSLPGGTEAFF. The DNA of the CDR3 is TGTGCCAGCAGCTTACCCGGGGGGACTGAAGCTTTCTTT. Full variable domain (outside the CDR3, taken from reference TRBV7-9 and TRBJ1-1): DTGVSQNPRHKITKRGQNVTFRCDPISEHNRLYWYRQTLGQGPEFLTYFQNEAQLEKSRLLSDRFSAERPKGSFSTLEIQRTEQGDSAMYLCASSLPGGTEAFFGQGTRLTVV.

The chain links TRBV10-3 to TRBJ1-2, with TRBD1 as a possible D gene (6 bases). This CDR3 region has 12 residues. CDR1 is ENHRY, CDR2 SYGVKD, per germline. V lost 2 bases and J lost 7, with 8 bases in between. CDR3 DNA: TGTGCCATCAGTGAGACAGGGCCTGGCTACACCTTC. Its protein is CAISETGPGYTF.

The table lists this clone with a count of one. CDR3 sequence reads: CASSVVSTGELFF. The CDR3 DNA is TGCGCCAGCAGCGTGGTTAGCACCGGGGAGCTGTTTTTT. This chain joins TRBV5-1 and TRBJ2-2; D gene uncertain. Looked up from germline, CDR1 is SGHRS and CDR2 is YFSETQ. V was cut by 4 bases and J by 4 bases, with 8 bases left in between. This CDR3 has 13 residues.

This chain joins TRBV5-6 and TRBJ2-7, with D tentatively TRBD1 (5 bases). The V end was cut by 2 bases, the J end by 4 bases, with 13 bases between. The CDR3 has 14 amino acids. CDR1 SGHDT and CDR2 YYEEEE come from the germline V gene. The CDR3 region has the DNA TGTGCCAGCAGCTTACCCCAGGGTGGGTACGAGCAGTACTTC. It yields the protein CASSLPQGGYEQYF.